This T cell receptor (beta chain) emerged from a study of blood T cell repertoires in COVID-19. Overall study: Collection of acute and convalescent COVID-19 samples took place in the United States, Italy and Spain. T cells, B-cell-depleted T cells, or PBMCs provided the cDNA or gDNA that served as material.

Germline values: CDR1 SGHTA, CDR2 FQGNSA. CDR3 length: 14 amino acids. J lost 6 bases, V lost 3 bases, and 7 bases had no gene match. In the original analysis: Amplification from reference gene primers served as the basis for estimated nucleated cell counts. TCRdb's copy holds only in-frame clones and misses some; the assay was immunoSEQ multiplex PCR. Clone size and the V and J calls come from that table; the DNA yielded D and trimming. The table records about 71,000 clones, around 83% of them present only once. Source material: peripheral blood. This rearrangement joins TRBV7-2 to TRBJ1-1, with 7 positions matching TRBD1. This TCR derives from an elderly man with acute or convalescent COVID-19. In DNA, the CDR3 is TGTGCCAGCAGCTTCGGGACAGAATATTCTGAAGCTTTCTTT. Its translation: CASSFGTEYSEAFF.